This T cell receptor (beta chain) was obtained from a study of cytomegalovirus exposure and HLA in healthy donors. Study-level points and caveats: Later on, an analysis showed TCR association rates differing by HLA locus, with DRB1 the most and HLA-C the fewest.

Primers for the PCR totalled 60 Vbeta and 13 Jbeta. Assay used: immunoSEQ multiplex PCR; TCRdb lists only in-frame clones, some missing. The sample includes some 180,000 clones, around 80% of them seen just once. Germline lookup yields CDR1 SGHTA and CDR2 FQGTGA. The CDR3 spans 13 residues. V lost 6 bases and J lost 5, with 12 bases in between. Notes on this clone: Its antigen is unidentified.

The chain carries TRBV7-3 and TRBJ2-3; TRBD1 might be the D (6 bases). The specimen was PBMCs. This sequence was found in a young man in good health and CMV-seronegative. This CDR3 reads CASRRGGGDTQYF. The CDR3, as DNA: TGTGCCAGCAGACGAGGGGGTGGAGATACGCAGTATTTT.